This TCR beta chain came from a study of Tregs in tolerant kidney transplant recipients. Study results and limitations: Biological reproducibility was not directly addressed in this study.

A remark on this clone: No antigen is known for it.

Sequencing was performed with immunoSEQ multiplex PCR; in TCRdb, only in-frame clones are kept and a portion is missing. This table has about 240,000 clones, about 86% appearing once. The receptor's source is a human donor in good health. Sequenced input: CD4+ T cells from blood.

The CDR3 sequence is CASSAAGLAGIDTQYF. CDR3 sequence (DNA): TGTGCCAGCAGCGCCGCCGGACTAGCGGGAATAGATACGCAGTATTTT. The chain carries TRBV9 and TRBJ2-3; 12 nucleotides align to TRBD2. The length of the CDR3 is 16 residues. Germline V gene sequence: CDR1 SGDLS, CDR2 YYNGEE. The V gene end was trimmed by 3 bases and the J gene end by 5 bases; junction bases not matched to a gene: 7.